This T cell receptor beta chain was identified in a study of cytomegalovirus exposure and HLA in healthy donors. For the study at large: Prior work identified around 120 million unique TCR beta sequences in 150 million to 200 million T cells.

Looked up from germline, CDR1 is SGDLS and CDR2 is YYNGEE. J gave up 1 base and V 3 bases, and 6 bases lay outside the gene matches. This CDR3 region has 15 residues. In the PCR, 60 Vbeta and 13 Jbeta primers were used. Using immunoSEQ multiplex PCR, the repertoire was profiled, and TCRdb retains in-frame clones only, with some absent. The profile shows 180,000 or so clones, approximately 83% of them singletons. Sequenced material: PBMCs. The chain combines TRBV9 with TRBJ1-2; TRBD1 aligns across 7 bases. The TCR was taken from a young man in good health and CMV-seropositive. The CDR3 protein is CASSAQDRFNYGYTF. Written as DNA, the CDR3 is TGTGCCAGCAGCGCCCAGGACAGGTTTAACTATGGCTACACCTTC.